Sequencing of this TCR beta chain was carried out in a study of OX40 agonist ivuxolimab in advanced cancers. Background on the study: Dose-escalation patients' cancers were hepatocellular carcinoma, melanoma, renal cell or head and neck cancer.

The repertoire was sequenced with immunoSEQ multiplex PCR; TCRdb's copy has only in-frame clones and lacks some. The sample carries tens of thousands of clones, 84% recorded once. V was trimmed by 3 bases and J by 2 bases, leaving 5 bases between them. CDR1 and CDR2 (germline): SGDLS, YYNGEE. The CDR3 runs to 12 residues. This specimen was CD4+ or CD8+ T cells sorted from blood, taken in a trial of the OX40 agonist ivuxolimab. This chain joins TRBV9 and TRBJ1-2; weak D call: TRBD1 (5 bases). This clonotype was obtained from an adult with an advanced solid tumor such as melanoma, head and neck, liver or kidney cancer. The CDR3 DNA reads as TGTGCCAGCAGCGGGGGGAACTATGGCTACACCTTC. This translates into CASSGGNYGYTF.